The next 12 T cell receptor beta chains were all read from a single sample in a study of yellow fever vaccine responses in identical twins. TCRdb reprocessed the RT-PCR reads with MiXCR, giving one entry per CDR3 protein. The table includes fewer than 4,000 distinct CDR3 sequences, approximately 89% detected once. Sequencing used T cells from blood (PBMCs), unsorted or a sorted subset (not recorded which), obtained before or after yellow fever vaccination (not recorded which). These receptors all come from a woman aged 18-30 years who received the yellow fever vaccine.

There are a few counts of this clonotype. The rearrangement uses TRBV18 and TRBJ1-1; unclear D gene. Trimming removed 1 base at V and 6 bases at J, with 6 bases between. This CDR3 is built from 12 residues. Germline V gene lookup returns CDR1 KGHSH and CDR2 LQKENI. This CDR3 is CASSPLGPEAFF. CDR3 nucleotide sequence: TGTGCCAGCTCACCACTCGGTCCTGAAGCTTTCTTT.

The sample holds one count of this clonotype. The chain combines TRBV6-1 with TRBJ2-1, with TRBD1 identical over 8 bases. The CDR3 consists of 12 residues. The germline V gene encodes CDR1 MNHNS and CDR2 SASEGT. The junction had 7 bases not matched to a gene; V was cut back by 6 bases and J by 12 bases. DNA of the CDR3: TGTGCCAGCAGCCCGGGACAGGCAAGGCAGTTCTTC. Translation: CASSPGQARQFF.

The genes are TRBV29-1 and TRBJ2-7; 8 bases map to TRBD1. This CDR3 region has 13 residues. Germline CDR1 is SQVTM and CDR2 is ANQGSEA. J gave up 2 bases and V 5 bases, and 5 bases lay outside the gene matches. The CDR3 loop reads CSVMDRDTYEQYF. In nucleotides, the CDR3 is TGCAGCGTTATGGACAGGGACACCTACGAGCAGTACTTC.

The V call is TRBV28, the J call TRBJ2-7, with 9 bases fitting TRBD1. Germline V CDR1 and CDR2: MDHEN, SYDVKM. The J segment lost 6 bases and the V segment lost 7 bases, leaving 10 bases of the junction unmatched. The CDR3 is 14 amino acids. The CDR3 loop reads CASISGQGGSEQYF. CDR3 in DNA: TGTGCCAGCATATCGGGACAGGGAGGTTCCGAGCAGTACTTC.

The chain combines TRBV29-1 with TRBJ1-5, with D perhaps TRBD1 (5 bases). Trimming took off 7 bases at V and 0 bases at J, with 19 bases between the two ends. CDR1 and CDR2 (germline): SQVTM, ANQGSEA. The CDR3 sequence is 16 residues long. CDR3 loop: CSASGFLKNSNQPQHF. CDR3 coding DNA: TGCAGCGCATCAGGGTTTCTAAAAAATAGCAATCAGCCCCAGCATTTT.

This rearrangement joins TRBV11-3 to TRBJ2-1, with TRBD2 matching over 7 bases. V lost 1 base, J lost 5 bases, and 5 bases stayed unmatched. The CDR3 totals 15 residues. In germline, CDR1 is SGHNT, CDR2 YENEEA. The CDR3 DNA is TGTGCCAGCAGCTTAGCCCGCGGGACTAACAATGAGCAGTTCTTC. This codes for CASSLARGTNNEQFF.

The chain links TRBV9 to TRBJ1-4; 9 bases map to TRBD1. The CDR3 totals 16 residues. The J segment lost 8 bases and the V segment lost 2 bases, leaving 10 bases of the junction unmatched. Germline CDR1 reads SGDLS; CDR2 reads YYNGEE. The CDR3 DNA reads as TGTGCCAGCAGCGTCAGCCCGGGGACAGGGTTGGAAAAACTGTTTTTT. Amino acids: CASSVSPGTGLEKLFF. Looking up the rest from reference TRBV9 and TRBJ1-4 gives the full variable domain: DSGVTQTPKHLITATGQRVTLRCSPRSGDLSVYWYQQSLDQGLQFLIQYYNGEERAKGNILERFSAQQFPDLHSELNLSSLELGDSALYFCASSVSPGTGLEKLFFGSGTQLSVL.

This chain links TRBV15 with TRBJ2-1; possibly TRBD1 for D (6 bases). Germline loops: CDR1 LNHNV, CDR2 YYDKDF (reference sequence). This CDR3 is 14 amino acids long. Trimming removed 0 bases at V and 9 bases at J, with 12 bases between. The CDR3 DNA reads TGTGCCACCAGCAGAGACAGGGGTGTGAGTGAGCAGTTCTTC. Encoded protein: CATSRDRGVSEQFF.

The chain recombines TRBV11-3 with TRBJ2-3; D may be TRBD1 (6 bases). The V gene's germline CDR1 is SGHNT and CDR2 YENEEA. This CDR3 is 12 amino acids long. The V gene lost 7 bases and the J gene lost 3 bases, with 8 bases spanning the gap. The CDR3 sequence: CASTGVTDTQYF. CDR3 bases: TGTGCCAGCACAGGGGTAACAGATACGCAGTATTTT.

The J gene is TRBJ2-4, the V gene TRBV13, with 16 bases identical to TRBD2. Unmatched junction bases numbered 10, after V lost 5 bases and J lost 0 bases. Germline V gene lookup returns CDR1 PRHDT and CDR2 FYEKMQ (reference sequence). The CDR3 runs to 20 residues. The CDR3 nucleotides read TGTGCCAGCAGCCTTGGGTTGGGACTAGCGGGAGGGTTAGCCAAAAACATTCAGTACTTC. This gives the protein CASSLGLGLAGGLAKNIQYF.

The genes are TRBV7-2 and TRBJ1-5; TRBD1 might be the D (5 bases). V lost 4 bases to trimming and J lost 6 bases, with 13 bases between them. The CDR3 loop spans 14 amino acids. Germline CDR1 is SGHTA and CDR2 is FQGNSA. The CDR3 is CASSSEGRGQPQHF. The CDR3 DNA follows: TGTGCCAGCAGCTCGGAGGGGCGGGGTCAGCCCCAGCATTTT.

This clonotype was counted only a few times. CDR3 DNA: TGTGCCAGCAGCCCTAGGGTGGGGTTGGAGACCCAGTACTTC. Amino acids: CASSPRVGLETQYF. This chain connects TRBV7-2 to TRBJ2-5; no clear D. Germline CDR1 SGHTA, CDR2 FQGNSA. The CDR3 sequence is 14 residues long. V was shortened by 5 bases and J by 5 bases, with 15 bases between the two germline ends.